The next 25 T cell receptor beta chains were all read from a single sample in a study of blood T cells in healthy people across ages. Through a sample-barcoded 5' primer and a J-beta primer mix, a second PCR was run for about 6 to 11 cycles. TCRdb independently ran MiXCR on the 5' RACE reads; one entry per CDR3 protein. The table lists approximately 770,000 distinct CDR3 sequences, nearly 60% of them singletons, with approximately 21% in the top ten. Sequenced input: blood. The receptors derive from a young man in good health.

The genes are TRBV2 and TRBJ2-1; 8 bases fit TRBD2. CDR3 length: 13 residues. Trimming cost V 11 bases and J 6 bases; bases outside gene matches: 9. Germline CDR1 and CDR2: SNHLY and FYNNEI. CDR3 nucleotide sequence: TGTGCCCCCGGGAGCGGGGGTCGCAATGAGCAGTTCTTC. Its translation is CAPGSGGRNEQFF.

This clonotype was counted between two and nine times. The rearrangement uses TRBV5-1 and TRBJ2-7, with D tentatively TRBD1 (6 bases). The length of the CDR3 is 17 residues. Trimming shortened V by 0 bases and J by 2 bases, and 18 bases separated the two germline ends. Germline V lookup: CDR1 SGHRS, CDR2 YFSETQ. The CDR3 DNA sequence: TGCGCCAGCAGCTTGGATACGGACAGTCTGACCGCCTACGAGCAGTACTTC. Protein: CASSLDTDSLTAYEQYF.

This clonotype occurred a few times. The rearrangement uses TRBV28 and TRBJ2-3, with 10 bases lining up with TRBD2. The V gene end was trimmed by 8 bases and the J gene end by 3 bases; junction bases not matched to a gene: 5. Germline CDR1 reads MDHEN; CDR2 reads SYDVKM. The CDR3 consists of 14 residues. CDR3 DNA sequence: TGTGCCAGCCTACCGGGACTAGCGACAGATACGCAGTATTTT. Amino acids: CASLPGLATDTQYF.

The chain links TRBV20-1 to TRBJ1-1; D is possibly TRBD1 (6 bases). CDR1 and CDR2 (germline): DFQATT, SNEGSKA (reference sequence). The CDR3 sequence is 10 residues long. With 6 bases removed from V and 10 bases from J, the gap between germline ends came to 12 bases. The CDR3 sequence is CSASRQAAFF. The CDR3 coding sequence is TGCAGTGCGAGTAGACAGGCAGCTTTCTTT.

The chain has TRBV10-3 and TRBJ2-1; 15 nucleotides agree with TRBD2. CDR1 is ENHRY and CDR2 is SYGVKD in the germline V gene. Unmatched junction bases numbered 4, after V lost 2 bases and J lost 5 bases. The CDR3 spans 17 residues. The CDR3 loop reads CAISEGTSGRTHNEQFF. As DNA, the CDR3 is TGTGCCATCAGTGAGGGGACTAGCGGGAGGACTCACAATGAGCAGTTCTTC.

The table lists this clonotype with a few counts. The chain is built from TRBV5-1 and TRBJ1-5; D is undetermined. Per the germline V gene, CDR1 is SGHRS and CDR2 is YFSETQ. This CDR3 comprises 14 residues. Trimming took off 0 bases at V and 3 bases at J, with 7 bases between the two ends. CDR3 residues: CASSLDWANQPQHF. DNA of the CDR3: TGCGCCAGCAGCTTGGATTGGGCCAATCAGCCCCAGCATTTT.

The V call is TRBV5-1, the J call TRBJ2-1; TRBD2 matches 9 bases. Germline lookup yields CDR1 SGHRS and CDR2 YFSETQ. Trimming took 7 bases from V and 7 from J; bases not matched to a gene: 9. The CDR3 runs to 14 residues. The CDR3 loop reads CASGPREGGNEQFF. The CDR3 bases are TGCGCCAGCGGACCGCGGGAGGGTGGGAATGAGCAGTTCTTC.

CDR3 in DNA: TGCGCCAGCAGCCCAGAGGGGGCGAGAGACGAGCAGTACTTC. Its protein product is CASSPEGARDEQYF. The chain joins TRBV5-1 to TRBJ2-7, with 7 nucleotides matching TRBD1. The CDR3 is made up of 14 amino acids. In germline, CDR1 is SGHRS, CDR2 YFSETQ. With V trimmed by 4 bases and J by 5 bases, 9 bases remained unmatched.

A note on this clonotype: A junction boundary mismatches the germline segment, possibly from a read error. The chain joins TRBV20-1 to TRBJ2-7, with 10 bases fitting TRBD2. Germline loops: CDR1 DFQATT, CDR2 SNEGSKA (reference sequence). This CDR3 contains 14 residues. CDR3 loop: CGARDLAGEGEQYF. In nucleotides, the CDR3 is TGCGGTGCTAGAGATCTAGCGGGAGAGGGCGAGCAGTACTTC.

The gene calls are TRBV4-1 and TRBJ2-4; 11 positions agree with TRBD2. Matching the DNA end better, TRBJ2-5 makes the J call doubtful. Per the germline V gene, CDR1 is MGHRA and CDR2 is YSYEKL. The CDR3 spans 16 residues. The CDR3 DNA reads as TGCGCCAGCAGCCAAGAAATAGGACTAGCGGGAGAGACCCAGTACTTC. Protein sequence: CASSQEIGLAGETQYF.

The chain carries TRBV20-1 and TRBJ2-7; either TRBD1 or TRBD2 may supply D (5 bases each). Per germline, CDR1 DFQATT and CDR2 SNEGSKA (reference sequence). The CDR3 contains 14 residues. V was cut by 5 bases and J by 4 bases, with 18 bases left in between. CDR3 bases: TGCAGTGCTGTAGGGACGGATGGGGTTTACGAGCAGTACTTC. Amino acid sequence: CSAVGTDGVYEQYF.

This clonotype was detected only a few times. The V call is TRBV19, the J call TRBJ1-5; D is unresolved. Trimming cost V 7 bases and J 7 bases, with 14 bases left between them. Germline CDR1 LNHDA, CDR2 SQIVND (reference sequence). The CDR3 extends over 13 amino acids. CDR3 sequence (DNA): TGTGCCAGTACCTATGGGATTGGACAGCCCCAGCATTTT. Translation gives CASTYGIGQPQHF. The full variable domain, completed using reference TRBV19 and TRBJ1-5, is DGGITQSPKYLFRKEGQNVTLSCEQNLNHDAMYWYRQDPGQGLRLIYYSQIVNDFQKGDIAEGYSVSREKKESFPLTVTSAQKNPTAFYLCASTYGIGQPQHFGDGTRLSIL.

The chain couples TRBV12-3 or TRBV12-4 to TRBJ1-1; TRBD1 aligns across 7 bases. This CDR3 has 16 residues. With 0 bases clipped from V and 1 base from J, the junction kept 5 bases outside the gene matches. In DNA, the CDR3 is TGTGCCAGCAGTTTAGCCCGACAGGGTGGGAACACTGAAGCTTTCTTT. This sequence encodes CASSLARQGGNTEAFF.

The rearrangement joins TRBV11-2 to TRBJ1-2; D not certain. V lost 5 bases, J lost 4 bases, and 14 bases lay in between. Germline V gives CDR1 SGHAT, CDR2 FQNNGV. The CDR3 length is 14 residues. This CDR3 is CASSPDGTLYGYTF. The CDR3 nucleotides are TGTGCCAGCAGCCCGGACGGAACCCTCTATGGCTACACCTTC. The whole variable domain, filled in from reference TRBV11-2 and TRBJ1-2, reads EAGVAQSPRYKIIEKRQSVAFWCNPISGHATLYWYQQILGQGPKLLIQFQNNGVVDDSQLPKDRFSAERLKGVDSTLKIQPAKLEDSAVYLCASSPDGTLYGYTFGSGTRLTVV.

The chain uses TRBV25-1 and TRBJ2-7, with a tentative D call TRBD2 (6 bases). Germline lookup yields CDR1 MGHDK and CDR2 SYGVNS. This CDR3 has 16 amino acids. Trimming took 7 bases from V and 1 from J, leaving 20 bases between them. The CDR3 DNA sequence: TGTGCCAGCACTTCTGGGGGGTCCGCAACTTCCTACGAGCAGTACTTC. This codes for CASTSGGSATSYEQYF.

J is TRBJ1-6 and V is TRBV27; 7 bases map to TRBD1. The CDR3 sequence is 17 residues long. The germline CDR1 and CDR2 sequences are MNHEY and SMNVEV (reference sequence). Trimming removed 5 bases from V and 5 bases from J; junction bases left unmatched: 12. CDR3 residues: CASSLIFDRVNNSPLHF. CDR3 nucleotides: TGTGCCAGCAGTCTAATTTTCGACAGGGTTAATAATTCACCCCTCCACTTT.

The rearrangement joins TRBV5-6 to TRBJ2-5, with 11 bases fitting TRBD2. CDR3 length: 15 amino acids. In germline, CDR1 is SGHDT, CDR2 YYEEEE. Trimming at V came to 1 base and at J to 6 bases, leaving 5 bases not matched to a gene. CDR3 protein: CASSLSSGGAKTQYF. The DNA of the CDR3 is TGTGCCAGCAGCTTGAGTAGCGGGGGGGCGAAGACCCAGTACTTC.

The sample holds one count of this clonotype. The V call is TRBV2, the J call TRBJ2-1; 8 nucleotides align to TRBD1. CDR1 is SNHLY, CDR2 FYNNEI, per germline. V dropped 5 bases and J dropped 6; count of bases not matched to a gene: 9. The CDR3 loop spans 15 amino acids. CDR3 in DNA: TGTGCCAGCAGTTCTGACAGGGGTCAGTTCAATGAGCAGTTCTTC. It encodes CASSSDRGQFNEQFF.

This clonotype was detected ten times or more. V gene TRBV4-3 combines with J gene TRBJ2-1; 7 bases are shared with TRBD2. V shed 0 bases, J shed 4 bases, and the junction held 6 bases outside the gene matches. Per the germline V gene, CDR1 is LGHNA and CDR2 is YSLEER. CDR3 length equals 16 residues. The CDR3 DNA reads as TGCGCCAGCAGCCAAGAATCTAGCGGACATTACAATGAGCAGTTCTTC. This gives the protein CASSQESSGHYNEQFF.

This chain links TRBV28 with TRBJ2-4; D is ambiguous. Trimming shortened V by 3 bases and J by 2 bases, and 20 bases separated the two germline ends. CDR3 length: 18 residues. Germline V gives CDR1 MDHEN, CDR2 SYDVKM. The CDR3 here is CASSFHGTGWASKNIQYF. CDR3 nucleotides: TGTGCCAGCAGTTTTCACGGAACCGGCTGGGCTTCCAAAAACATTCAGTACTTC.

This clonotype has more than one count but fewer than ten. This chain uses TRBV20-1 with TRBJ2-7; D not certain. This CDR3 has 13 residues. V lost 4 bases and J lost 2, with 12 bases in between. Germline lookup yields CDR1 DFQATT and CDR2 SNEGSKA (reference sequence). The CDR3 loop reads CSATVTPTYEQYF. CDR3 bases: TGCAGTGCTACAGTGACCCCAACCTACGAGCAGTACTTC.

The gene calls are TRBV27 and TRBJ2-7; unclear D gene. This CDR3 comprises 13 residues. Germline V lookup: CDR1 MNHEY, CDR2 SMNVEV (reference sequence). With 3 bases removed from V and 0 bases from J, the gap between germline ends came to 6 bases. CDR3 coding DNA: TGTGCCAGCAGTTTGACTCGCTCCTACGAGCAGTACTTC. This encodes CASSLTRSYEQYF.

The CDR3 sequence is CASSPSLWDGYTF. The CDR3 bases are TGTGCCAGCAGCCCCTCCCTTTGGGATGGCTACACCTTC. The chain joins TRBV7-9 to TRBJ1-2; D remains ambiguous. Germline V gene lookup returns CDR1 SEHNR and CDR2 FQNEAQ (reference sequence). The CDR3 sequence is 13 residues long. V lost 5 bases and J lost 6, with 13 bases in between.

The chain couples TRBV20-1 to TRBJ2-1; TRBD2 might be the D (6 bases). This CDR3 contains 14 residues. Trimming cost V 1 base and J 10 bases, with 17 bases left between them. In germline, CDR1 is DFQATT, CDR2 SNEGSKA (reference sequence). The CDR3 loop is CSARGTGVGGEQFF. The DNA of the CDR3 is TGCAGTGCTAGAGGGACTGGGGTTGGAGGGGAGCAGTTCTTC.

The chain is built from TRBV7-2 and TRBJ2-7; 7 bases fit TRBD2. V trimming: 2 bases; J trimming: 2 bases; junction bases outside the gene matches: 6. Germline CDR1 reads SGHTA; CDR2 reads FQGNSA. CDR3 length: 15 amino acids. CDR3 sequence reads: CASSLSAGVTYEQYF. The CDR3 DNA is TGTGCCAGCAGCTTAAGTGCGGGGGTAACCTACGAGCAGTACTTC.